The 29 T cell receptor beta chains below come from one sample, sequenced in a study of T cells in Graves' hyperthyroidism and ophthalmopathy. It was RNA transcripts that yielded the amplified TCR beta CDR3 regions. TCR CDR3 regions were first amplified by RT-PCR with HTBI primers. A single record per CDR3 protein comes from TCRdb applying MiXCR to the multiplex PCR reads. This sample has roughly 100,000 distinct CDR3 sequences; 45% to 50% occur once, and the top ten carry roughly 25%. The sequencing sample was made of blood. The receptors derive from a middle-aged man with Graves' hyperthyroidism.

This clonotype was recorded at least ten times. This sequence joins TRBV7-2 and TRBJ1-2; a possible D gene is TRBD1 (5 bases). V dropped 2 bases and J dropped 8 bases, with 12 bases sitting between them. Germline assignment: CDR1 SGHTA and CDR2 FQGNSA. This CDR3 is 13 amino acids long. The CDR3 DNA reads as TGTGCCAGCAGCTTAATAGGGACTAGCGGCTACACCTTC. It yields the protein CASSLIGTSGYTF.

This clonotype was detected only a few times. The DNA of the CDR3 is TGTGCCTGGCAGTACCGGGACACTACCTACGAGCAGTACTTC. This encodes CAWQYRDTTYEQYF. The chain links TRBV7-9 to TRBJ2-7; tentatively, D is TRBD1 (6 bases). Per the germline V gene, CDR1 is SEHNR and CDR2 is FQNEAQ (reference sequence). V was trimmed by 11 bases and J by 2 bases, leaving 19 bases between them. The CDR3 consists of 14 residues.

Comments on this clonotype: A read error may account for a junction end that differs from germline. The chain links TRBV6-1 to TRBJ1-1; D perhaps matches TRBD1 (5 bases). CDR3 length: 14 residues. Germline CDR1 MNHNS, CDR2 SASEGT. The CDR3 region has the DNA TGTGCCATCAGTGCCGGGGGGGAGCGCACTGAAGCTTTCTTT. Amino acids: CAISAGGERTEAFF.

This chain links TRBV29-1 with TRBJ1-1, with D possibly TRBD1 on 5 matching bases. Deletions cut 1 base from V and 7 bases from J, with 19 bases between. Germline V CDR1 and CDR2: SQVTM, ANQGSEA. The CDR3 runs 15 residues. Written as DNA, the CDR3 is TGCAGCGTTGAAGTAGCGGGGATCCGGGGGAATGAAGCTTTCTTT. Translation gives CSVEVAGIRGNEAFF.

Notes on this clonotype: This may be a read error: a much more frequent sequence differs by one nucleotide. This CDR3 fails to terminate in the conserved phenylalanine or tryptophan, so it likely reflects a read error. J is TRBJ1-6 and V is TRBV2; a weak D match, TRBD1 (6 bases). CDR1 is SNHLY and CDR2 is FYNNEI in the germline V gene. CDR3 length: 15 amino acids. V gave up 5 bases and J gave up 0 bases, with 8 bases separating them. CDR3 in DNA: TGTGCCAGCAGTACAGGGAGCTCCTATAATTCACCCCTCCACTCT. Translated: CASSTGSSYNSPLHS.

This clonotype was counted ten times or more. The rearrangement uses TRBV30 and TRBJ1-6; D is unclear. V was clipped by 0 bases and J by 7 bases, with 7 bases between them. The CDR3 is made up of 13 amino acids. CDR1 and CDR2 from the germline V gene are GTSNPN and SVGIG (reference sequence). The CDR3 here is CAWSVVANSPLHF. The CDR3, as DNA: TGTGCCTGGAGTGTAGTTGCCAATTCACCCCTCCACTTT.

This clonotype has a single count. V usage is TRBV5-1 and J usage is TRBJ1-5, with a tentative D call TRBD1 (5 bases). Germline CDR1 SGHRS, CDR2 YFSETQ. V lost 6 bases and J lost 2, with 6 bases in between. This CDR3 contains 12 residues. CDR3 sequence (DNA): TGCGCCAGCAAAGGGGGCAATCAGCCCCAGCATTTT. As protein: CASKGGNQPQHF.

Regarding this clonotype: The CDR3 does not end in the conserved phenylalanine or tryptophan, so this is likely a read error. The V gene is TRBV20-1, the J gene TRBJ1-5; D may be TRBD1 (5 bases). Gene TRBJ2-3 matches the end of the DNA better, so the J call may be wrong. Germline V CDR1 and CDR2: DFQATT, SNEGSKA (reference sequence). The CDR3 consists of 14 residues. CDR3 DNA: TGCAGTGCTAGTTCAGGGTTTAGCAATCAGCCCCAGTATCTT. This gives the protein CSASSGFSNQPQYL.

This clonotype came up many times. The gene calls are TRBV28 and TRBJ2-3; D remains unclear. Germline CDR1 is MDHEN and CDR2 is SYDVKM. This CDR3 spans 11 amino acids. Trimming took 6 bases from V and 2 from J, leaving 3 bases between them. CDR3 DNA: TGTGCCAGCAGCGCCACAGATACGCAGTATTTT. Encoded protein: CASSATDTQYF.

Worth noting for this clonotype: Possible read error: a much larger clone is one base away. The chain recombines TRBV5-4 with TRBJ2-3; 9 bases align to TRBD2. Per the germline V gene, CDR1 is SGHNT and CDR2 is YYREEE (reference sequence). Trimming at V came to 4 bases and at J to 3 bases, leaving 12 bases not matched to a gene. The CDR3 extends over 17 amino acids. CDR3 DNA sequence: TGTGCCAGCAGCCCGGCCCCGGGACTAGCAGATACAGATACGCAGTATTTT. Encoded protein: CASSPAPGLADTDTQYF.

About this clonotype itself: The conserved phenylalanine or tryptophan is not found at the CDR3 terminus, so this likely reflects a read error. This chain joins TRBV7-9 and TRBJ2-1; no definite D call. Germline CDR1 is SEHNR and CDR2 is FQNEAQ (reference sequence). Trimming shortened V by 1 base and J by 6 bases, and 10 bases separated the two germline ends. CDR3 length equals 14 residues. The CDR3 reads CASSLVRRGNEQFL. The CDR3 nucleotides are TGTGCCAGCAGCTTAGTCCGGCGAGGCAATGAGCAGTTCCTC.

There are many counts of this clonotype. The chain combines TRBV11-3 with TRBJ2-1; 8 nucleotides match TRBD2. Germline V gene lookup returns CDR1 SGHNT and CDR2 YENEEA. V lost 8 bases, J lost 8 bases, and 11 bases stayed unmatched. The length of the CDR3 is 14 residues. The CDR3 coding sequence is TGTGCCAGCGTCGCGGGAGGTTCGGCATATGAGCAGTTCTTC. Translating it yields CASVAGGSAYEQFF.

This chain uses TRBV2 with TRBJ2-7; TRBD2 agrees at 9 bases. The trim removed 6 bases at V and 4 bases at J, leaving 7 bases unmatched. This CDR3 comprises 14 residues. Germline assignment: CDR1 SNHLY and CDR2 FYNNEI. The CDR3, as DNA: TGTGCCAGCAGGAGGGGACTAGCAGGGTACGAGCAGTACTTC. It encodes CASRRGLAGYEQYF.

This clonotype was found many times. The chain is built from TRBV7-9 and TRBJ2-3; 11 bases map to TRBD2. Germline V gene sequence: CDR1 SEHNR, CDR2 FQNEAQ (reference sequence). V lost 6 bases and J lost 6; bases outside the gene matches: 8. There are 15 residues in the CDR3. This CDR3 is CASRLLAGVVDTQYF. CDR3 sequence (DNA): TGTGCCAGCAGACTACTAGCGGGAGTGGTGGATACGCAGTATTTT.

This clonotype was picked up one time. A much larger clone differs from this one at a single base, so this may be a read error. DNA of the CDR3: TGTGCCCGCAGCTTCAACCCAGGGGGATACACTGAAGCTTTCTTT. Its protein is CARSFNPGGYTEAFF. This chain joins TRBV25-1 and TRBJ1-1, with 7 bases matching TRBD1. The CDR3 spans 15 residues. Germline V lookup: CDR1 MGHDK, CDR2 SYGVNS.

The chain recombines TRBV20-1 with TRBJ1-1; D call uncertain. Trimming cost V 0 bases and J 7 bases, with 0 bases left between them. Per germline, CDR1 DFQATT and CDR2 SNEGSKA (reference sequence). The CDR3 has 9 amino acids. CDR3 nucleotide sequence: TGCAGTGCTAGAGATGAAGCTTTCTTT. It yields the protein CSARDEAFF.

This clonotype was observed many times. The rearrangement joins TRBV11-3 to TRBJ1-4, with D unresolved. CDR3 length: 11 residues. The germline CDR1 and CDR2 sequences are SGHNT and YENEEA. The V end lost 0 bases, the J end lost 11 bases, and 4 bases lay between the germline ends. The DNA of the CDR3 is TGTGCCAGCAGCTTAGATAGGAAACTGTTTTTT. Translated: CASSLDRKLFF.

This clonotype was detected many times. The rearrangement links TRBV7-9 to TRBJ2-7; tentatively, D is TRBD2 (7 bases). CDR3 length: 14 amino acids. Germline assignment: CDR1 SEHNR and CDR2 FQNEAQ (reference sequence). Trimming stripped 5 bases from V and 4 bases from J, with 15 bases between. This chain's CDR3 is CASSIAGAHYEQYF. The CDR3 nucleotides are TGTGCCAGCAGCATCGCGGGGGCGCATTACGAGCAGTACTTC.

This clonotype has just one count. V gene TRBV2 combines with J gene TRBJ2-7, with TRBD1 matching 7 bases. Trimming removed 5 bases from V and 6 bases from J; junction bases left unmatched: 4. Germline CDR1 reads SNHLY; CDR2 reads FYNNEI. The CDR3 runs to 12 residues. CDR3: CASSPTGSEQYF. The CDR3 DNA is TGTGCCAGCAGTCCGACAGGGTCCGAGCAGTACTTC.

This clonotype was counted many times. The chain employs TRBV19 and TRBJ1-2, with a weak D call TRBD1 (6 bases). The CDR3 length is 13 residues. Germline assignment: CDR1 LNHDA and CDR2 SQIVND (reference sequence). The germline V and J ends were trimmed by 4 bases and 8 bases, with 14 bases remaining between them. CDR3 in amino acids: CASSTNRVGGYTF. DNA of the CDR3: TGTGCCAGTAGTACAAACAGGGTCGGAGGCTACACCTTC.

The chain couples TRBV5-1 to TRBJ1-1, with D possibly matching TRBD1 (5 bases). With 0 bases removed from V and 6 bases from J, the gap between germline ends came to 9 bases. From germline, CDR1 is SGHRS and CDR2 YFSETQ. The CDR3 sequence is 13 residues long. The CDR3 coding sequence is TGCGCCAGCAGCTTGGTACGGGGACCTGAAGCTTTCTTT. As protein: CASSLVRGPEAFF. Based on the CDR3 plus reference TRBV5-1 and TRBJ1-1, the full variable domain is KAGVTQTPRYLIKTRGQQVTLSCSPISGHRSVSWYQQTPGQGLQFLFEYFSETQRNKGNFPGRFSGRQFSNSRSEMNVSTLELGDSALYLCASSLVRGPEAFFGQGTRLTVV.

This clonotype was counted at least ten times. The chain carries TRBV20-1 and TRBJ2-2; D may be TRBD1 or TRBD2 (5 bases each). Germline-derived CDR1 and CDR2 are DFQATT and SNEGSKA (reference sequence). The V and J ends lost 0 bases and 8 bases respectively, with 16 bases between them. The CDR3 sequence is 15 residues long. CDR3 in DNA: TGCAGTGCTAGAGATGGGACCTCCATGTCTGGGGAGCTGTTTTTT. Protein: CSARDGTSMSGELFF.

This clonotype was seen repeatedly, ten times or more. The chain links TRBV10-3 to TRBJ2-5; TRBD2 aligns across 14 bases. This CDR3 has 18 amino acids. Germline V gene lookup returns CDR1 ENHRY and CDR2 SYGVKD. The ends lost 3 bases at V and 1 base at J; junction bases unmatched: 7. The CDR3 DNA is TGTGCCATCAGTGAAAGACTAGCGGGGGGGCCAGCCCAAGAGACCCAGTACTTC. It translates to CAISERLAGGPAQETQYF.

About this clonotype: A clone one base away is much larger, so this may be a read error. The chain is built from TRBV28 and TRBJ1-1; D remains ambiguous. The CDR3 contains 11 residues. The germline V gene encodes CDR1 MDHEN and CDR2 SYDVKM. CDR3 region: CAGSFVTEAFF. CDR3 sequence (DNA): TGTGCCGGCAGTTTTGTCACTGAAGCTTTCTTT.

This clonotype was observed at least ten times. The chain recombines TRBV6-5 with TRBJ1-2, with D maybe TRBD1 (5 bases). Trimming took 2 bases from V and 3 from J, leaving 7 bases between them. The germline V gene has CDR1 MNHEY and CDR2 SVGAGI. The CDR3 loop spans 13 amino acids. The CDR3 protein is CASSYGGDYGYTF. As DNA, the CDR3 is TGTGCCAGCAGTTACGGAGGGGACTATGGCTACACCTTC.

This chain connects TRBV2 to TRBJ2-6; no clear D gene. In germline, CDR1 is SNHLY, CDR2 FYNNEI. This CDR3 contains 8 residues. Trimming took 6 bases from V and 19 from J, leaving 7 bases between them. The CDR3 DNA reads as TGTGCCAGCAGCACCCTTACTTTC. Protein: CASSTLTF.

Remarks on this clonotype: Given a much more abundant clone one base away, this may be a read error. No DNA is shown, since the ends of the CDR3 on it are uncertain; the CDR3 is the one TCRdb lists. The chain couples TRBV5-8 to TRBJ1-2; TRBD1 was called by the table and not checked on the DNA. Looked up from germline, CDR1 is SGHTS and CDR2 is YDEGEE. The CDR3 extends over 16 residues, inclusive of both ends. CDR3 in amino acids: CASSGFPRGLNYGCTF.

This clonotype was counted at least ten times. This chain uses TRBV19 with TRBJ2-1; D is possibly TRBD1 or TRBD2 (7 bases each). Looked up from germline, CDR1 is LNHDA and CDR2 is SQIVND (reference sequence). The ends were cut back, 3 bases at V and 7 bases at J, with 13 bases in the middle. This CDR3 comprises 14 residues. The CDR3 DNA follows: TGTGCCAGTAGTATCTTCAGGGGGGGTAATGAGCAGTTCTTC. This encodes CASSIFRGGNEQFF.

The chain is built from TRBV10-3 and TRBJ1-2; perhaps TRBD1 as D (6 bases). CDR1 is ENHRY, CDR2 SYGVKD, per germline. V lost 8 bases to trimming and J lost 7 bases, with 14 bases between them. CDR3 length equals 12 residues. CDR3 residues: CAIGSGGLGYTF. For the CDR3, the DNA is TGTGCCATCGGTAGCGGGGGGCTTGGCTACACCTTC.